These 19 T cell receptor beta chains came from one sample sequenced in a study of Ad26.COV2.S vaccination and SARS-CoV-2 variants (dated by TCRdb to the early 2020s). The library was built by means of the immunoSEQ multiplex PCR assay. In its TCRdb copy, this immuneACCESS table keeps in-frame sequences only and misses some clones. Where compared with another copy, unresolved V genes explain less than half of these, and the others have no known cause. In all, the sample holds approximately 280,000 clones, and more than 75% of those were seen once. The ten largest clones represent approximately 3.3% of the sample. The treatment or condition label here, explained by the study, means: around 19 received Ad26.COV2.S at low or high dose, single or two shots; about 5 received placebo; per-sample allocation not given. For vaccine and placebo recipients, the sequenced repertoires came from samples collected on day 63 after the first injection.

This specimen was peripheral blood, taken in a trial of Ad26.COV2.S vaccine versus placebo. These receptors came from a person aged 18-60 years who received the Ad26.COV2.S COVID-19 vaccine or a placebo.

The chain employs TRBV12-3 or TRBV12-4 and TRBJ1-2, with 9 bases that match TRBD1. Trimming removed 6 bases from V and 8 bases from J; junction bases left unmatched: 7. The CDR3 extends over 13 amino acids. The CDR3 reads CASSTGTGRGYTF. The CDR3 DNA reads TGTGCCAGCAGCACAGGGACAGGGCGAGGCTACACCTTC.

CDR3 amino acids: CSASSQGSYEQYF. The CDR3 nucleotides read TGCAGTGCTAGTTCCCAGGGATCCTACGAGCAGTACTTC. The chain combines TRBV20-1 with TRBJ2-7, with D possibly matching TRBD1 (5 bases). CDR1 and CDR2 from the germline V gene are DFQATT and SNEGSKA (reference sequence). V was pared by 3 bases and J by 1 base, with 10 bases between. CDR3 size: 13 residues.

The rearrangement links TRBV6-6 to TRBJ2-7; the match to TRBD2 covers 10 bases. Germline V CDR1 and CDR2: MNHNY, SVGAGI (reference sequence). V trimming: 6 bases; J trimming: 3 bases; junction bases outside the gene matches: 5. This CDR3 contains 14 residues. The CDR3: CASSRLAGFYEQYF. The CDR3 DNA follows: TGTGCCAGCAGCCGACTAGCGGGCTTCTACGAGCAGTACTTC.

The rearrangement joins TRBV28 to TRBJ2-7; possible D gene TRBD2, 6 bases. The germline V gene has CDR1 MDHEN and CDR2 SYDVKM. The CDR3 runs 12 residues. Trimming removed 3 bases at V and 7 bases at J, with 10 bases between. The chain's CDR3 is CASSLAGREQYF. The CDR3 DNA follows: TGTGCCAGCAGTTTGGCGGGGCGGGAGCAGTACTTC.

The chain uses TRBV11-1 and TRBJ2-1; 9 nucleotides line up with TRBD2. The germline CDR1 and CDR2 sequences are SGHAT and FQDESV (reference sequence). The CDR3 contains 16 residues. V shed 5 bases, J shed 4 bases, and the junction held 9 bases outside the gene matches. CDR3 DNA sequence: TGTGCCAGCAGCCCTCCCCTAGCGGGGTTTTACAATGAGCAGTTCTTC. This sequence encodes CASSPPLAGFYNEQFF.

The chain carries TRBV18 and TRBJ1-4; D remains ambiguous. This CDR3 region has 14 residues. V lost 2 bases and J 5 bases, leaving 9 bases between the germline ends. Germline V gives CDR1 KGHSH, CDR2 LQKENI. CDR3 sequence reads: CASSPGIRNEKLFF. The CDR3 region has the DNA TGTGCCAGCTCACCAGGGATCAGAAATGAAAAACTGTTTTTT. Using reference TRBV18 and TRBJ1-4 for the parts outside the CDR3, the full variable domain is NAGVMQNPRHLVRRRGQEARLRCSPMKGHSHVYWYRQLPEEGLKFMVYLQKENIIDESGMPKERFSAEFPKEGPSILRIQQVVRGDSAAYFCASSPGIRNEKLFFGSGTQLSVL.

This clone was detected once. The V gene is TRBV5-4, the J gene TRBJ1-2; D may be TRBD1 (5 bases). Germline CDR1 reads SGHNT; CDR2 reads YYREEE (reference sequence). The CDR3 runs 14 residues. Trimming took 1 base from V and 5 from J, leaving 12 bases between them. CDR3 protein: CASSLLTEWYGYTF. Written as DNA, the CDR3 is TGTGCCAGCAGCTTGTTGACAGAGTGGTATGGCTACACCTTC.

The chain is built from TRBV19 and TRBJ1-1; maybe TRBD1 (6 bases). In germline, CDR1 is LNHDA, CDR2 SQIVND (reference sequence). This CDR3 is built from 12 residues. The V end was cut by 10 bases, the J end by 4 bases, with 13 bases between. The CDR3: CATRGGATEAFF. The CDR3 nucleotides read TGTGCCACCCGAGGGGGGGCCACTGAAGCTTTCTTT.

The V call is TRBV19, the J call TRBJ1-4; unclear D gene. The CDR3 has 16 residues. V dropped 3 bases and J dropped 0 bases, with 11 bases sitting between them. Germline loops: CDR1 LNHDA, CDR2 SQIVND (reference sequence). The CDR3 loop is CASSIPGSATNEKLFF. CDR3 nucleotide sequence: TGTGCCAGTAGTATTCCGGGGTCCGCAACTAATGAAAAACTGTTTTTT. Complete variable domain (other parts from reference TRBV19 and TRBJ1-4): DGGITQSPKYLFRKEGQNVTLSCEQNLNHDAMYWYRQDPGQGLRLIYYSQIVNDFQKGDIAEGYSVSREKKESFPLTVTSAQKNPTAFYLCASSIPGSATNEKLFFGSGTQLSVL.

As for this clone: The junction departs from the called germline gene at one end, perhaps through a read error. The DNA of the CDR3 is TGTGCCAGCAGTTACTCGGTTAGGGGGCCGACCCCATTT. Amino acid sequence: CASSYSVRGPTPF. The chain links TRBV6-6 to TRBJ1-1; 7 nucleotides align to TRBD1. The CDR3 sequence is 13 residues long. Looked up from germline, CDR1 is MNHNY and CDR2 is SVGAGI (reference sequence).

The chain carries TRBV3-1 (or the pseudogene TRBV3-2) and TRBJ1-5; a possible D gene is TRBD1 (5 bases). CDR3 length equals 17 residues. Germline-derived CDR1 and CDR2 are LGHDT and YNNKEL (reference sequence). Trimming cost V 4 bases and J 1 base, with 17 bases left between them. The CDR3 sequence is CASSPRLLTESNQPQHF. In DNA form, the CDR3 reads TGTGCCAGCAGCCCCCGACTATTGACAGAGAGCAATCAGCCCCAGCATTTT.

The chain recombines TRBV19 with TRBJ1-2; D is perhaps TRBD1 (6 bases). Trimming took 10 bases from V and 3 from J, leaving 12 bases between them. The CDR3 is 12 amino acids. CDR1 and CDR2 (germline): LNHDA, SQIVND (reference sequence). CDR3: CATSRGDYGYTF. The DNA for the CDR3 is TGTGCCACCTCCAGGGGAGACTATGGCTACACCTTC.

The chain employs TRBV30 and TRBJ2-1; D call uncertain. The CDR3 sequence is 12 residues long. Germline CDR1 reads GTSNPN; CDR2 reads SVGIG (reference sequence). Between the trimmed V and J ends, which lost 2 bases and 6 bases, there was a span of 8 bases. The CDR3: CAWSISTNEQFF. The CDR3 bases are TGTGCCTGGAGTATTAGTACCAATGAGCAGTTCTTC.

V gene TRBV3-1 (or the pseudogene TRBV3-2) combines with J gene TRBJ1-2; the match to TRBD1 covers 8 bases. Germline V gene lookup returns CDR1 LGHDT and CDR2 YNNKEL (reference sequence). Trimming took 0 bases from V and 5 from J; bases not matched to a gene: 2. The CDR3 totals 14 residues. The CDR3 bases are TGTGCCAGCAGCCAAGATAACAGGGGGTATGGCTACACCTTC. Its protein product is CASSQDNRGYGYTF.

The rearrangement joins TRBV19 to TRBJ2-1, with TRBD1 matching 7 bases. Germline trimming cut 4 bases from V and 8 bases from J; bases unmatched to any gene: 14. The V gene's germline CDR1 is LNHDA and CDR2 SQIVND (reference sequence). The CDR3 extends over 16 amino acids. CDR3 nucleotide sequence: TGTGCCAGTAGTAATCAGGGGGTCTTGTTGAGTGATGAGCAGTTCTTC. It yields the protein CASSNQGVLLSDEQFF.

The chain has TRBV19 and TRBJ1-1, with TRBD1 matching over 7 bases. Losses at the gene ends were 4 bases for V and 4 bases for J; bases not matched to a gene: 3. Germline V gives CDR1 LNHDA, CDR2 SQIVND (reference sequence). The CDR3 has 13 amino acids. The CDR3 bases are TGTGCCAGTAGTAGAGACAGGGTCACTGAAGCTTTCTTT. Its protein product is CASSRDRVTEAFF.

CDR3 coding DNA: TGTGCCAGCAGTTTATCACGGACAGGGGAAGCTTTCTTT. Protein: CASSLSRTGEAFF. This sequence joins TRBV27 and TRBJ1-1; 8 bases are shared with TRBD1. There are 13 residues in the CDR3. J gave up 8 bases and V 0 bases, and 2 bases lay outside the gene matches. Germline V gives CDR1 MNHEY, CDR2 SMNVEV (reference sequence).

This chain uses TRBV29-1 with TRBJ1-3; D may be TRBD1 (5 bases). Germline CDR1 and CDR2: SQVTM and ANQGSEA. The CDR3 has 13 residues. The V end lost 3 bases, the J end lost 1 base, and 7 bases lay between the germline ends. DNA for the CDR3: TGCAGCGTTGAGTCAGGGTCTGGAAACACCATATATTTT. Its translation is CSVESGSGNTIYF. The full variable domain, with the rest looked up from reference TRBV29-1 and TRBJ1-3, is SAVISQKPSRDICQRGTSLTIQCQVDSQVTMMFWYRQQPGQSLTLIATANQGSEATYESGFVIDKFPISRPNLTFSTLTVSNMSPEDSSIYLCSVESGSGNTIYFGEGSWLTVV.

The chain combines TRBV5-1 with TRBJ2-2, with D perhaps matching TRBD2 (6 bases). CDR3 length: 15 amino acids. The ends were cut back, 1 base at V and 2 bases at J, with 9 bases in the middle. CDR1 is SGHRS and CDR2 is YFSETQ in the germline V gene. CDR3 sequence: CASSLRDLNTGELFF. The DNA for the CDR3 is TGCGCCAGCAGCTTGAGGGACTTAAACACCGGGGAGCTGTTTTTT.